These T cell receptor beta chains were read from a single sample in a study of T cell repertoires and HLA-DP antigens. Their recognized antigens are unknown. Only in-frame clones appear in the TCRdb table, and some are missing; sequencing was by immunoSEQ multiplex PCR. Of around 100,000 clones listed, about 92% were seen once; the top ten hold 0.25% to 0.3%. The sequenced sample consisted of CD4+ T cells from PBMCs. These receptors were taken from a woman aged 18-29 years in good health and CMV-seronegative. Both conserved end residues are part of each CDR3. A D gene is named only where the DNA matches it firmly. Size values are once, few and many counts, or a class for expanded clones, and some rows have none.

V gene,J gene,D gene,clone size,CDR3 DNA,CDR3 protein
TRBV19,TRBJ1-2,.,.,TGTGCCAGTAGTGCTGGACAAAGGCGCTATGGCTACACCTTC,CASSAGQRRYGYTF
TRBV2,TRBJ1-5,.,.,TGTGCCAGCAGTGGACTTGCTGGGACTAATCAGCCCCAGCATTTT,CASSGLAGTNQPQHF
TRBV7-2,TRBJ2-2,.,.,TGTGCCAGCAGCTTAGGGAGGGGGCCTTACACCGGGGAGCTGTTTTTT,CASSLGRGPYTGELFF
TRBV7-3,TRBJ2-2,.,.,TGTGCCAGCAGCTTAACGTCGGGGACCGGGGAGCTGTTTTTT,CASSLTSGTGELFF
TRBV11-2,TRBJ2-2,.,once,TGTGCCAGCAGCTTCGGAGGGGAGCTGTTTTTT,CASSFGGELFF
TRBV9,TRBJ1-5,.,.,TGTGCCAGCAGCTCGGACGGAGATCAGCCCCAGCATTTT,CASSSDGDQPQHF
TRBV7-3,TRBJ2-3,.,.,TGTGCCAGCAGCTTACTAGGCAGGGGAACAGATACGCAGTATTTT,CASSLLGRGTDTQYF
TRBV5-4,TRBJ2-1,.,.,TGTGCCAGCAGCTTGGCCAAGAGTACCTACAATGAGCAGTTCTTC,CASSLAKSTYNEQFF
TRBV9,TRBJ1-2,.,.,TGTGCCAGCTCAGAAGGGAATCGCTATGGCTACACCTTC,CASSEGNRYGYTF
TRBV19,TRBJ2-2,.,.,TGTGCCAGTAGTATAGATCTTCGGCAGGGAGGCACCGGGGAGCTGTTTTTT,CASSIDLRQGGTGELFF
TRBV2,TRBJ1-1,TRBD1,.,TGTGCCAGCAGAAGGGACAGTCTAACTGGGACTTTCTTT,CASRRDSLTGTFF
TRBV29-1,TRBJ2-3,.,.,TGCAGCGTGGTCCGACTAGTAGATACGCAGTATTTT,CSVVRLVDTQYF
TRBV7-2,TRBJ2-1,TRBD2,.,TGTGCCAGCAGCTTCTTAGCGGGGGGGCCTACGGTCTTC,CASSFLAGGPTVF
TRBV18,TRBJ2-3,TRBD1,.,TGTGCCAGCTCACTTTTACAGGGGGCCGGAGATACGCAGTATTTT,CASSLLQGAGDTQYF
TRBV4-1,TRBJ1-6,TRBD1,.,TGCGCCAGCAGCCAAGCCCCCGGGACAGGGGCTAGCTCCTATAATTCACCCCTCCACTTT,CASSQAPGTGASSYNSPLHF
TRBV6-5,TRBJ1-4,.,.,TGTGCCAGCAGCCGCGGTAGGGGAGGTGAAAAACTGTTTTTT,CASSRGRGGEKLFF
TRBV2,TRBJ2-2,.,.,TGTGCCAGCAGTGACGTGGGAATCGATATCACCGGGGAGCTGTTTTTT,CASSDVGIDITGELFF
TRBV27,TRBJ1-4,.,.,TGTGTTAAGACCGGGGCAACTAATGAAAAACTGTTTTTT,CVKTGATNEKLFF
TRBV6-1,TRBJ2-3,.,.,TGTGCCAGCAGAGAACAACCTAGCACAGATACGCAGTATTTT,CASREQPSTDTQYF
TRBV10-2,TRBJ2-5,TRBD2,.,TGCGCCAGCAGCCCCAGCGGGAGAGGTGAGACCCAGTACTTC,CASSPSGRGETQYF
TRBV5-4,TRBJ2-5,.,.,TGTGCCAGCAGCTCCGGCGGGACGGTGTACCAAGAGACCCAGTACTTC,CASSSGGTVYQETQYF
TRBV25-1,TRBJ1-1,.,.,TGTGCCAGCAGTGACCTTTTTGTAGCTTTCTTT,CASSDLFVAFF
TRBV6-5,TRBJ2-3,TRBD2,.,TGTGCCAGCAGGGGTGGCGGGAGGGATGATACGCAGTATTTT,CASRGGGRDDTQYF
TRBV5-6,TRBJ2-2,TRBD1,.,TGTGCCAGCAGCTCATGGACAGGGGGGAACGGGGAGCTGTTTTTT,CASSSWTGGNGELFF